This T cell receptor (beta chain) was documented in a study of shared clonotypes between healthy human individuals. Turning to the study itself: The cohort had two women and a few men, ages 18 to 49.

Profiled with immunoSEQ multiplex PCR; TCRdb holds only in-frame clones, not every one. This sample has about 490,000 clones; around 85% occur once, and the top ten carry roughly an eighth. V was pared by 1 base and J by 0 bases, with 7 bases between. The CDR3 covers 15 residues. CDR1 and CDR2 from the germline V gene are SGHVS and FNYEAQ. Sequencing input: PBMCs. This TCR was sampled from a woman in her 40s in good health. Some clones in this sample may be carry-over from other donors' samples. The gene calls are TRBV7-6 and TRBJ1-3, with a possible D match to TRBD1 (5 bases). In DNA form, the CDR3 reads TGTGCCAGCAGCTTAGGGGGCATCTCTGGAAACACCATATATTTT. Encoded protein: CASSLGGISGNTIYF. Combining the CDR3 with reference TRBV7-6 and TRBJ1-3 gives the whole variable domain GAGVSQSPRYKVTKRGQDVALRCDPISGHVSLYWYRQALGQGPEFLTYFNYEAQQDKSGLPNDRFSAERPEGSISTLTIQRTEQRDSAMYRCASSLGGISGNTIYFGEGSWLTVV.